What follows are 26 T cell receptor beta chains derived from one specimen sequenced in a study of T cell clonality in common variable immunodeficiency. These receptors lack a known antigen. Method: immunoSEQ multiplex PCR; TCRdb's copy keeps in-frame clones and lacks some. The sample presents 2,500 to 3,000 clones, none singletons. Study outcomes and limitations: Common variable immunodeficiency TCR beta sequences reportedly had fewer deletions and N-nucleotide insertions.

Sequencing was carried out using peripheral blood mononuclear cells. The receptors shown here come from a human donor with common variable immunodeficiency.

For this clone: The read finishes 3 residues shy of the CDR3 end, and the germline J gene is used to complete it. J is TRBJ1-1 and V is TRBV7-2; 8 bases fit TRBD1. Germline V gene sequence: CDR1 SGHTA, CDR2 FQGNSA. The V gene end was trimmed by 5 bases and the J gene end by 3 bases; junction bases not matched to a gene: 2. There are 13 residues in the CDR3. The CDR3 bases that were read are TGTGCCAGCAGCCGACAGGGGTACACTGAA. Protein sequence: CASSRQGYTE. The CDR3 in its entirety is CASSRQGYTEAFF. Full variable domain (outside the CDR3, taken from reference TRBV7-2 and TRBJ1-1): GAGVSQSPSNKVTEKGKDVELRCDPISGHTALYWYRQSLGQGLEFLIYFQGNSAPDKSGLPSDRFSAERTGGSVSTLTIQRTQQEDSAVYLCASSRQGYTEAFFGQGTRLTVV.

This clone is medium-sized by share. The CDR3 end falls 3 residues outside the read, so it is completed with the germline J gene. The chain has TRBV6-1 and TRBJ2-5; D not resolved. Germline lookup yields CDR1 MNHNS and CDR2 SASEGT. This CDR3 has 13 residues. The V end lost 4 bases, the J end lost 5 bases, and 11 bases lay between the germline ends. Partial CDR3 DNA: TGTGCCAGCAGTGTGACACCCTTGGAGACC. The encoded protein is CASSVTPLET. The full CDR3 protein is CASSVTPLETQYF.

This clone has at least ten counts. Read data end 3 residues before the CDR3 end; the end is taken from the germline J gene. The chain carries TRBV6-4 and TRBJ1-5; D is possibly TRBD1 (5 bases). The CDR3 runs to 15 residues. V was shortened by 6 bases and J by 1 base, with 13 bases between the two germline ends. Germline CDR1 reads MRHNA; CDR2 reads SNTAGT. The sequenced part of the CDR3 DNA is TGTGCCAGCAGCGCCCATGAGGGGAGCAATCAGCCC. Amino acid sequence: CASSAHEGSNQP. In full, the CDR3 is CASSAHEGSNQPQHF.

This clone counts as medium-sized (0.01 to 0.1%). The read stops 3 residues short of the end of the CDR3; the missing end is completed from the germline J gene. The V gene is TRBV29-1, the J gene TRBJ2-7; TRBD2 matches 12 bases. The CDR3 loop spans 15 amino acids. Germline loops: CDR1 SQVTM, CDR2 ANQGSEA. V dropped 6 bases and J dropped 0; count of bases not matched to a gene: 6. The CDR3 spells CSVTSGGHSSYEQYF. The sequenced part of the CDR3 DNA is TGCAGCGTGACTAGCGGGGGCCATAGCTCCTACGAG.

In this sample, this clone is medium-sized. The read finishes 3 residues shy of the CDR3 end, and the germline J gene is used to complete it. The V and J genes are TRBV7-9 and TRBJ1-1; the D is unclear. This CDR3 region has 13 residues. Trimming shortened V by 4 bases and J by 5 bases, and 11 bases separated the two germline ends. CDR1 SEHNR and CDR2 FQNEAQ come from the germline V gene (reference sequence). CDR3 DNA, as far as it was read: TGTGCCAGCAGCTCTGTGGCATGGACTGAA. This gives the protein CASSSVAWTE. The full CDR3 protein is CASSSVAWTEAFF.

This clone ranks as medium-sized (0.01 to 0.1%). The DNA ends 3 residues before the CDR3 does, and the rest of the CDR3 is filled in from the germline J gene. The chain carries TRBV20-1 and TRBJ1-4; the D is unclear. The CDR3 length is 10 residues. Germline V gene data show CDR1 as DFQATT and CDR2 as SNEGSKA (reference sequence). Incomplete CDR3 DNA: TGCAGTGCTGGGCGAGATCAA. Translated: CSAGRDQ. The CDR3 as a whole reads CSAGRDQLFF.

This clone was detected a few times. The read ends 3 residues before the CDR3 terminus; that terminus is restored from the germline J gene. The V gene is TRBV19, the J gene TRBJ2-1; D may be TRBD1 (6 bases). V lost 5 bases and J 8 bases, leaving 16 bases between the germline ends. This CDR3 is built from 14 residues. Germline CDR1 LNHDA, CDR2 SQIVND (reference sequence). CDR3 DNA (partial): TGTGCCAGTAGTTCTTGGGACACGGAGTATGAG. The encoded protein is CASSSWDTEYE. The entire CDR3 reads CASSSWDTEYEQFF.

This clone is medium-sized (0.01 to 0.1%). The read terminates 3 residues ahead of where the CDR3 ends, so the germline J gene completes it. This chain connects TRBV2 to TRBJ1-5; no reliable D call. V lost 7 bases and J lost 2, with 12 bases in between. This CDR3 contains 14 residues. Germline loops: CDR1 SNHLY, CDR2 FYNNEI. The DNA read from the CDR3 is TGTGCCAGCAAATCAGAGGCGGGCAATCAGCCC. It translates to CASKSEAGNQP. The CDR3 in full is CASKSEAGNQPQHF.

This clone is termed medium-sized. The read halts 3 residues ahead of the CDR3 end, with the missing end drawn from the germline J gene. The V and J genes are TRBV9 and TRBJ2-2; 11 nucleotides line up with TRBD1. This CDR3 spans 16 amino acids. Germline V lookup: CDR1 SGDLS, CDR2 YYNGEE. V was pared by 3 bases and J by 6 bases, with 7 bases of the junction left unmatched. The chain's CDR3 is CASSARGQGVSGELFF. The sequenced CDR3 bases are TGTGCCAGCAGCGCAAGGGGACAGGGGGTTTCCGGGGAG.

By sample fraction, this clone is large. CDR3 sequence reads: CSVDPRDTEAFF. The sequenced part of the CDR3 DNA is TGCAGCGTTGACCCCCGCGACACTGAA. The chain couples TRBV29-1 to TRBJ1-1; D unresolved. With the read ending 3 residues before the CDR3 end, the germline J gene is used to fill in that end. Trimming took 3 bases from V and 3 from J, leaving 8 bases between them. The CDR3 totals 12 residues. Germline V gene data show CDR1 as SQVTM and CDR2 as ANQGSEA.

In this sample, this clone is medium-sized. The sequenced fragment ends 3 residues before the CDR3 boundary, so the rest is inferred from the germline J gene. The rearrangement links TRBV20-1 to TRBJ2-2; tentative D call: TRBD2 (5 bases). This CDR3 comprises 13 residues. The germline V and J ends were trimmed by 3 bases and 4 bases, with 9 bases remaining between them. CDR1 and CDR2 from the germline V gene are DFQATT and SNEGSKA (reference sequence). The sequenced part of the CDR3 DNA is TGCAGTGCTAGGGTGGCGGGCACCGGGGAG. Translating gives CSARVAGTGE. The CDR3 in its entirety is CSARVAGTGELFF.

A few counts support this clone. CDR3 loop: CSARRNEQFF. The DNA read from the CDR3 is TGCAGTGCTAGGCGGAATGAG. The chain joins TRBV20-1 to TRBJ2-1; D ambiguous. From the germline J gene comes the end of the CDR3, since the read stops 3 residues before it. Germline CDR1 DFQATT, CDR2 SNEGSKA (reference sequence). The V gene lost 3 bases and the J gene lost 7 bases, with 4 bases spanning the gap. This CDR3 is built from 10 residues.

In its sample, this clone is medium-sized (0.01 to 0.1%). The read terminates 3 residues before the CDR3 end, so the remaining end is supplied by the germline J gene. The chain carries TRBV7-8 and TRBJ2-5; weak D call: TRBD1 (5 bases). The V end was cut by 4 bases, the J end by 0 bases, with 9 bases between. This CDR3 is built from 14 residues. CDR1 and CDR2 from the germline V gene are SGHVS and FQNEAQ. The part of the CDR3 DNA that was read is TGTGCCAGCAGCTATTGGGGCCACCAAGAGACC. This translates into CASSYWGHQET. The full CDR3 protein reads CASSYWGHQETQYF.

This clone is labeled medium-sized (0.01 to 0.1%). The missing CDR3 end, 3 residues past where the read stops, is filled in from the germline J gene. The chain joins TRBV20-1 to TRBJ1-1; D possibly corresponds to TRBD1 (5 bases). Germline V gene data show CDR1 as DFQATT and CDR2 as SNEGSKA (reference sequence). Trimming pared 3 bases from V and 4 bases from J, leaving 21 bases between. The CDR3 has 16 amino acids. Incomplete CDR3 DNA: TGCAGTGCTAGGAGGGGAGTGGGGGGATGGGTCACTGAA. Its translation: CSARRGVGGWVTE. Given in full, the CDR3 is CSARRGVGGWVTEAFF.

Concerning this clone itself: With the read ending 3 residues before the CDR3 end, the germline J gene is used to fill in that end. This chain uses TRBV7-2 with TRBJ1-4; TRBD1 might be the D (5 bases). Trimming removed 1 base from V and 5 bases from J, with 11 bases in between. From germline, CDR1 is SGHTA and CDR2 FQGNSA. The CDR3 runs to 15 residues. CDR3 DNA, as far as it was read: TGTGCCAGCAGCTTAGTCTCGGGGGGGAATGAAAAA. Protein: CASSLVSGGNEK. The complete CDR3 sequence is CASSLVSGGNEKLFF.

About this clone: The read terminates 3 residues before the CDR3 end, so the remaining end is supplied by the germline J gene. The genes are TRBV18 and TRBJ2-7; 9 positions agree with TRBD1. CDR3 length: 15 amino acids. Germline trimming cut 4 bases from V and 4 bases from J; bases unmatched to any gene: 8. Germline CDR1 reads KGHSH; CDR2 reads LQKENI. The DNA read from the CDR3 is TGTGCCAGCTCACACGGGACAGGGAAAGGGTACGAG. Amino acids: CASSHGTGKGYE. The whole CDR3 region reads CASSHGTGKGYEQYF.

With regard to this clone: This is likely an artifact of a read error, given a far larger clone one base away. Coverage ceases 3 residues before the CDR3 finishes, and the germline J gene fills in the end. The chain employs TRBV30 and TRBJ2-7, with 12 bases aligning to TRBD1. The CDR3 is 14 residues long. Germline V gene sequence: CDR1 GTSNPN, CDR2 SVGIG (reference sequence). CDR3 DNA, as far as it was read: TGTGCCGGGAGCGAAGGGACAGGGGGCGACGAG. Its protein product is CAGSEGTGGDE. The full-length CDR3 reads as CAGSEGTGGDEQYF.

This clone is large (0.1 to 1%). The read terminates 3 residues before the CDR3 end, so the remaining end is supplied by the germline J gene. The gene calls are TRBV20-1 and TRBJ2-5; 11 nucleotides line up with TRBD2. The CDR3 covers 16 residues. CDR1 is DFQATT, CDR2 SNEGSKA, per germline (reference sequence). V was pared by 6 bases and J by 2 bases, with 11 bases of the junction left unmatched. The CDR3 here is CSAKGLAGGLQETQYF. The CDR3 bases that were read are TGCAGTGCAAAAGGGCTAGCGGGGGGTCTGCAAGAGACC.

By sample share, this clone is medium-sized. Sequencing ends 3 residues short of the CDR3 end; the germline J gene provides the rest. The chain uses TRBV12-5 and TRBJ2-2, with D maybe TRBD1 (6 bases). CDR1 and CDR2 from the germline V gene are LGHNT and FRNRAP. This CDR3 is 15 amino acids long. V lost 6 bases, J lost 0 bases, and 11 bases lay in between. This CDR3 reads CASGPRTANTGELFF. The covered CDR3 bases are TGTGCTAGTGGCCCCCGGACAGCGAACACCGGGGAG.

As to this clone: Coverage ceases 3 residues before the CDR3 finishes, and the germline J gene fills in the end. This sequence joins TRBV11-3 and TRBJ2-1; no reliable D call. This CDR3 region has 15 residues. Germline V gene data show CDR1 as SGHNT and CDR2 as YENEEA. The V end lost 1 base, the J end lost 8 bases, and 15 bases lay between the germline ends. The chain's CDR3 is CASSLGGQSVHEQFF. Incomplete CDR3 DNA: TGTGCCAGCAGCTTAGGAGGCCAGTCCGTCCATGAG.

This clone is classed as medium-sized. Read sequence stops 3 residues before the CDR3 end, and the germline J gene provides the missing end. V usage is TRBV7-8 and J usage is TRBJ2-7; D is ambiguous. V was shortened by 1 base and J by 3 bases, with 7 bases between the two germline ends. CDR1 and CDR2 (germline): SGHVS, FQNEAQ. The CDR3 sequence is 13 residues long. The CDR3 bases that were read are TGTGCCAGCAGCTTAGAGACTCTCTACGAG. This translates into CASSLETLYE. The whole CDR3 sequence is CASSLETLYEQYF.

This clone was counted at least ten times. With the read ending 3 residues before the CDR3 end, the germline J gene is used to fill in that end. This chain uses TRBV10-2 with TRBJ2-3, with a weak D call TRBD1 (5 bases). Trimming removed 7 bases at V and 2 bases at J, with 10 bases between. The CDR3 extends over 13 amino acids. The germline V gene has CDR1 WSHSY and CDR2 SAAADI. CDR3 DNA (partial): TGCGCCAGCAAAGGGGAAATCACAGATACG. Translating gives CASKGEITDT. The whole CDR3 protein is CASKGEITDTQYF.

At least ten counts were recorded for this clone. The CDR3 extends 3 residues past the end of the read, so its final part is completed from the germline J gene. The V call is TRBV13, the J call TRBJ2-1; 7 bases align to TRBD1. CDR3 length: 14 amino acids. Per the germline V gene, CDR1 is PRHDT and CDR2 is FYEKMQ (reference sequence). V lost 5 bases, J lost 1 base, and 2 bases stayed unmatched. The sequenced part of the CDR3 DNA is TGTGCCAGCAGCGAGACAGGGTCCTACAATGAG. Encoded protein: CASSETGSYNE. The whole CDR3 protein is CASSETGSYNEQFF.

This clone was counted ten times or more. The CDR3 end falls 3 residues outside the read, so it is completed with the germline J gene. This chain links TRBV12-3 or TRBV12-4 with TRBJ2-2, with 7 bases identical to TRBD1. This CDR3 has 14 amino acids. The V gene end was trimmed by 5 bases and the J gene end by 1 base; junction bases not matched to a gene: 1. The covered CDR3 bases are TGTGCCAGCAGTCGGACAGGGAACACCGGGGAG. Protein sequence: CASSRTGNTGE. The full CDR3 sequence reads CASSRTGNTGELFF.

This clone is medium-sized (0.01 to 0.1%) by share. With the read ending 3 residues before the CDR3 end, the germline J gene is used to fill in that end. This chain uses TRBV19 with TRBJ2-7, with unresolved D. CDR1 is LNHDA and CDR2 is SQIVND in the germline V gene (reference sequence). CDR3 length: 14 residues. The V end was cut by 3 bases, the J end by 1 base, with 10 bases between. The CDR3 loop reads CASSMMTSSYEQYF. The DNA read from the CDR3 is TGTGCCAGTAGTATGATGACATCTTCCTACGAG.

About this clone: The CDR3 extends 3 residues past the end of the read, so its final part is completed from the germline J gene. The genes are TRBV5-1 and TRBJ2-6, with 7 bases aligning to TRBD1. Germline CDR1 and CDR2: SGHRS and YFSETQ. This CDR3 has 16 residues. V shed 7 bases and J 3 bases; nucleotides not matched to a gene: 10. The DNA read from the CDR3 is TGCGCCAGCTTTACAGGGGTCCGCCTTGGGGCCAACGTC. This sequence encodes CASFTGVRLGANV. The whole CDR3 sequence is CASFTGVRLGANVLTF.